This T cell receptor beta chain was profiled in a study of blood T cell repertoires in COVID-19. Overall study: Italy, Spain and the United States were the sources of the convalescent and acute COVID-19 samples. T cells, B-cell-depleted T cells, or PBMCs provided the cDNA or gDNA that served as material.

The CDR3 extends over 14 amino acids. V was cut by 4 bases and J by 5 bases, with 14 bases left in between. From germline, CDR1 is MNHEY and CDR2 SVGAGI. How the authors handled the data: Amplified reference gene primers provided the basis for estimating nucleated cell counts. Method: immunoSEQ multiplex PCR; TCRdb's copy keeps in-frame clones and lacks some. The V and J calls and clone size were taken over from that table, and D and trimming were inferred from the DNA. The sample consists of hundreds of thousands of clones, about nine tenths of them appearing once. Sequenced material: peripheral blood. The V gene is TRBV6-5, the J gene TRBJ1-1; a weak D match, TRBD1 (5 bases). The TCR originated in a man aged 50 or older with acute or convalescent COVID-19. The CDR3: CASSFEGGGTEAFF. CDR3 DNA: TGTGCCAGCAGTTTCGAGGGTGGGGGGACTGAAGCTTTCTTT.